These T cell receptor beta chains were read from a single sample in a study of blood T cell repertoires in COVID-19. Here immunoSEQ multiplex PCR was the method, and the copy in TCRdb shows in-frame clones only, minus some. The sample records around 450,000 clones, around 90% being singletons. The sample taken for sequencing was PBMCs or T cells enriched from blood (not recorded which). Every receptor here comes from a young woman who had recovered from COVID-19. Both conserved end residues are part of each CDR3. Each record gives: V gene, J gene, CDR3 protein.

>TRBV6-1|TRBJ1-2
CASSEAETGLNYGYTF
>TRBV6-5|TRBJ2-2
CASRRGGAGELFF
>TRBV11-2|TRBJ2-5
CASSSHHLRTSGDQETQYF
>TRBV3-1/TRBV3-2|TRBJ2-3
CASSQDNGDTQYF
>TRBV30|TRBJ1-2
CALEQQNYGYTF
>TRBV30|TRBJ2-1
CAWSYGTGSYNEQFF
>TRBV2|TRBJ1-5
CASSKGQGKYQPQHF
>TRBV5-1|TRBJ1-2
CASSLEGDYGYTF
>TRBV19|TRBJ1-1
CASRTGPIEAFF
>TRBV2|TRBJ2-5
CASSLAGGRETQYF
>TRBV6-1|TRBJ1-1
CASSEGVMEAEAFF
>TRBV30|TRBJ2-5
CAWRRLAGTETQYF
>TRBV30|TRBJ2-7
CAPIHMRGCHEQYF
>TRBV13|TRBJ2-5
CASSLGLGTRRETQYF
>TRBV5-1|TRBJ2-7
CASSLDTLGEQYF
>TRBV4-2|TRBJ2-5
CASSLQGVQETQYF
>TRBV3-1/TRBV3-2|TRBJ2-7
CASSNLPGEQYF
>TRBV30|TRBJ1-1
CAWGPVNTEAFF
>TRBV27|TRBJ2-7
CASRTGGQDIYEQYF
>TRBV6-5|TRBJ2-7
CASSTIGLSYEQYF
>TRBV20-1|TRBJ1-5
CSASSSSGGQPQHF
>TRBV5-4|TRBJ1-1
CASTRREANTEAFF
>TRBV11-2|TRBJ2-2
CASSLTGQSTGELFF
>TRBV25-1|TRBJ2-6
CASSATGTYTSGANVLTF
>TRBV30|TRBJ2-1
CAWSVEEAGQQFF
>TRBV24-1|TRBJ2-1
CATERSEQFF
>TRBV2|TRBJ1-1
CASSARGTNTEAFF
>TRBV11-3|TRBJ2-1
CASSGGTSGYNEQFF
>TRBV5-6|TRBJ2-3
CASSLTSGAYTDTQYF
>TRBV21-1|TRBJ1-1
CASSKGDSLNTEAFF
>TRBV6-5|TRBJ1-6
CASRPGVNSPLHF
>TRBV7-8|TRBJ2-5
CASSRAQGETQYF
>TRBV9|TRBJ2-1
CASSVALAGPYNEQFF
>TRBV30|TRBJ1-4
CAWSDRAGIGEKLFF
>TRBV28|TRBJ1-4
CASRAGVGEKLFF
>TRBV5-1|TRBJ2-3
CASSDWTSGGLNTDTQYF
>TRBV11-3|TRBJ2-3
CASSARLAGDTDTQYF
>TRBV5-1|TRBJ2-3
CASSSQGGADTQYF
>TRBV21-1|TRBJ1-1
CASSKGGGQINTEAFF
>TRBV7-2|TRBJ1-2
CASSFLDRTYGYTF
>TRBV5-6|TRBJ2-3
CASSLGPGDTQYF
>TRBV2|TRBJ1-2
CASRYRGDYGYTF